This T cell receptor (beta chain) was found in a study of beta chain features in type 1 diabetes (dated by TCRdb to the late 2010s). Context from the whole study: Mean age, gender distribution, total cell number and subset yield did not differ between patients and healthy donors. In the study, TCRB repertoires of sorted circulating CD4+ T cell subsets from recently diagnosed type 1 diabetes patients were compared with those of matched healthy donors. A total of approximately 99,000,000 sorted cells were examined across all samples, and RNA yield correlated strongly with the number of cells per subset. Regulatory and stem cell-like memory subsets were obtained from only 8 patients and roughly 8 healthy donors, while naive and central memory subsets were obtained from all 30 or so donors.

General findings and caveats noted by the study authors: PCR may preferentially amplify shorter templates, but because patient and control samples were amplified and corrected together, any resulting skew would affect both groups equally. Because small numbers of individuals were included in the HLA sub-analyses, any influence of HLA type on TCRB rearrangement was left unresolved. At VDJ recombination sites, patients with type 1 diabetes made fewer insertions and deleted more nucleotides, a pattern implying thymic rearrangement abnormalities. Sequencing cDNA rather than genomic DNA could over-represent highly expressing activated cells, although activation and CD3 levels did not differ between groups. Naive, central memory and regulatory TCRB repertoires appeared more similar among patients than among healthy donors. A moderate but significant shortening of TCRB CDR3 length was observed in type 1 diabetes patients in all four CD4+ subsets.

A single peripheral blood draw of around 0.11 L on average was collected from each donor into heparinised tubes. A BD FACSAria II and a panel including CD45RO, CCR7, CD25, CD127, CD95 and CD27 were used to sort naive, central memory, regulatory and stem cell-like memory CD4+ T cells. Every sorted population had a purity above 98%. Right away, PBMCs were isolated by Lymphoprep density gradient centrifugation and were stained directly, with no culture step. So that batch effects would be minimized, each experiment stained and sorted samples in pairs, pairing one healthy donor with one patient. With respect to this clone: What antigen it recognizes has not been identified. No base qualities exist here, and no much larger clone lies one base off it.

The High Capacity cDNA Reverse Transcription Kit was used to reverse transcribe all of the isolated RNA, meaning that expressed TCRB transcripts were what got sequenced. Naive, central memory and regulatory T cell samples underwent deep immunoSEQ sequencing, averaging approximately 3.5 million total reads per sample. Sorted cells were lysed in RLT buffer and RNA was extracted with DNase-treated RNeasy Micro or Mini kits, depending on cell number. To prevent cross-contamination, each cell subset was processed individually, whereas patient and healthy donor samples were processed jointly. TCRB sequences were amplified from cDNA with the immunoSEQ multiplex PCR, producing 87-bp fragments spanning the CDR3 region. Amplicons were sequenced on the Illumina HiSeq platform. Processing in the source paper ran as follows. PCR bias was computationally corrected using synthetic template baselines, reads within Hamming distance 2 were collapsed, and singletons that could not be merged were discarded. Reads were aligned against IMGT so that V, D and J genes, CDR3 length and insertions or deletions at six rearrangement sites could be assigned. Within each subset, clonotype counts were normalized to sorted cell number, and only after that were true diversity and Gini coefficients computed with the tcR R package. The overlap coefficient, calculated on TCRB nucleotide sequences, was used to measure repertoire sharing. As a proxy for the pre-selection repertoire, out-of-frame TCRB sequences from naive cells were analyzed. Here the immuneACCESS table is served through TCRdb, limited to in-frame sequences with V and J called. Missing clones are a known gap in these copies; in checked studies unresolved V genes cover under half, and the rest lacks a known reason. Clone size and V and J calls were adopted from that table, with D and trimming inferred from the DNA. The sample table contains 450,000 to 550,000 clones; only one count was recorded for roughly 30% of them. Of the sample, 0.065% falls within the top ten clones.

The material sequenced was naive CD4+ T cells from blood. The cell subset or site label on this specimen signifies: true naive CD4+ T cells. The sequence was obtained from a young man in good health.

CDR3 region: CASSSPLSSYNEQFF. The nucleotide sequence is TGTGCCAGCAGCTCACCTTTGAGCTCCTACAATGAGCAGTTCTTC. Here the chain combines TRBV7-2 and TRBJ2-1; there is no confident call for the D gene. The CDR3 runs 15 residues from the cysteine to the phenylalanine. Solely the CDR3 DNA is kept, with 45 bases framed from the first base. V loses 4 bases, J loses 0 bases, and the germline ends lie 10 bases apart. The germline V gene supplies CDR1 SGHTA and CDR2 FQGNSA.